This paragraph covers one T cell receptor (beta chain) sequence. The sample has other DNA sequences that encode this CDR3 too. This sample is drawn from a study of blood T cell repertoires in COVID-19. Study in general: Collection of acute and convalescent COVID-19 samples took place in the United States, Italy and Spain. T cells, B-cell-depleted T cells, or PBMCs supplied cDNA or gDNA.

Per the study methods: Researchers report that nucleated cell counts were estimated from reference gene primer amplification. Produced via immunoSEQ multiplex PCR; TCRdb's table is partial and in-frame only. That table supplies the V and J calls and clone size; D and trimming were determined from the DNA. The data hold more than 70,000 clones, with about 88% observed a single time. What was sequenced was peripheral blood. The TCR sequence derives from a human donor in a cohort sampled during active COVID-19.

CDR3 nucleotide sequence: TGTGCCAGCAGTGAGAGGGAGAATCAGCCCCAGCATTTT. It is translated as CASSERENQPQHF. The chain recombines TRBV6-1 with TRBJ1-5, with D unclear. This CDR3 comprises 13 residues. The germline V and J ends were trimmed by 3 bases and 4 bases, with 7 bases remaining between them. CDR1 is MNHNS, CDR2 SASEGT, per germline.